The 6 T cell receptor beta chains listed next were all sequenced from one sample in a study of blood T cell repertoires in COVID-19. Only in-frame clones appear in the TCRdb table, and some are missing; sequencing was by immunoSEQ multiplex PCR. This sample has about 250,000 clones, with approximately 84% found just once. What was sequenced was PBMCs or T cells enriched from blood (not recorded which). The receptors derive from a middle-aged man who had recovered from COVID-19.

CDR3 nucleotide sequence: TGTGCCACCAGTGACACCGGGACAGCGAACACCGGGGAGCTGTTTTTT. It is translated as CATSDTGTANTGELFF. This chain uses TRBV24-1 with TRBJ2-2; 7 nucleotides line up with TRBD1. V lost 4 bases, J lost 0 bases, and 4 bases stayed unmatched. Germline V gene sequence: CDR1 KGHDR, CDR2 SFDVKD. The CDR3 loop spans 16 amino acids.

The table lists this clone with a few counts. This chain joins TRBV2 and TRBJ1-1; D is unresolved. V dropped 5 bases and J dropped 1 base, with 11 bases sitting between them. The CDR3 sequence is 14 residues long. The germline V gene has CDR1 SNHLY and CDR2 FYNNEI. The CDR3 is CASSTGIPNTEAFF. The CDR3 DNA follows: TGTGCCAGCAGTACCGGGATCCCGAACACTGAAGCTTTCTTT.

The CDR3 here is CASSTSGTGPQETQYF. The CDR3 DNA reads as TGCGCCAGCAGCACGTCCGGGACAGGACCTCAAGAGACCCAGTACTTC. The gene calls are TRBV5-1 and TRBJ2-5; 8 bases align to TRBD1. The CDR3 has 16 residues. The germline CDR1 and CDR2 sequences are SGHRS and YFSETQ. J lost 2 bases, V lost 4 bases, and 10 bases had no gene match.

This rearrangement joins TRBV12-3 or TRBV12-4 to TRBJ1-5; D remains ambiguous. Trimming stripped 6 bases from V and 0 bases from J, with 3 bases between. The CDR3 extends over 12 amino acids. In nucleotides, the CDR3 is TGTGCCAGCAGATATAGCAATCAGCCCCAGCATTTT. Amino acid sequence: CASRYSNQPQHF.

This chain uses TRBV6-2 or TRBV6-3 with TRBJ1-2; TRBD1 aligns across 7 bases. The CDR3 loop spans 13 amino acids. Trimming took 3 bases from V and 12 from J; bases not matched to a gene: 10. Germline assignment: CDR1 MNHEY and CDR2 SVGEGT. In DNA, the CDR3 is TGTGCCAGCAGTTATCGGGGACAGCGAGTAAACACCTTC. This encodes CASSYRGQRVNTF.

This clone was detected a few times. The chain recombines TRBV19 with TRBJ1-5; 8 nucleotides match TRBD1. Trimming took 5 bases from V and 7 from J; bases not matched to a gene: 4. Per the germline V gene, CDR1 is LNHDA and CDR2 is SQIVND (reference sequence). CDR3 length: 13 amino acids. The CDR3: CASSVDRVQPQHF. The DNA for the CDR3 is TGTGCCAGTAGTGTGGACAGGGTACAGCCCCAGCATTTT.